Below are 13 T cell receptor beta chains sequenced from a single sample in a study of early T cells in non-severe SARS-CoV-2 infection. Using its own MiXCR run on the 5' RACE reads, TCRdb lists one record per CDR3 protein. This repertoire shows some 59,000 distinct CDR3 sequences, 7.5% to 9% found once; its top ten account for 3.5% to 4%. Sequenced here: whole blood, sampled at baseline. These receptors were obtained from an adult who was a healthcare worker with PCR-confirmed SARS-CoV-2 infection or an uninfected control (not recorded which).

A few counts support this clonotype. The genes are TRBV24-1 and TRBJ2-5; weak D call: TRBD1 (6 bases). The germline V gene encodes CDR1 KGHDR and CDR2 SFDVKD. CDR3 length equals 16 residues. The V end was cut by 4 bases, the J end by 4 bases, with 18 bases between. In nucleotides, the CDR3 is TGTGCCACCAGTGACCCATTGAACTCGACAGGAGAGACCCAGTACTTC. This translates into CATSDPLNSTGETQYF.

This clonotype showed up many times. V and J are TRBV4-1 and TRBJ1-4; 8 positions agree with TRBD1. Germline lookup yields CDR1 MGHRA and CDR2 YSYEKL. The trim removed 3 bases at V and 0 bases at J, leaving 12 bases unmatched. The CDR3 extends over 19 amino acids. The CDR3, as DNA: TGCGCCAGCAGCCACCCGCCGTGGGGACAGGACACAACTAATGAAAAACTGTTTTTT. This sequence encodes CASSHPPWGQDTTNEKLFF.

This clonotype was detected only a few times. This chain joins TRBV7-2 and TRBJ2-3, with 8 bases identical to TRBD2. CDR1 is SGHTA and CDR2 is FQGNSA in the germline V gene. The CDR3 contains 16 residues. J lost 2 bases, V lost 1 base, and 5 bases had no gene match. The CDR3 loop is CASSLVTGGATDTQYF. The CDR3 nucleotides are TGTGCCAGCAGCTTAGTAACCGGGGGGGCCACAGATACGCAGTATTTT. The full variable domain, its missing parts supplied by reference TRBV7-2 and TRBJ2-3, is GAGVSQSPSNKVTEKGKDVELRCDPISGHTALYWYRQSLGQGLEFLIYFQGNSAPDKSGLPSDRFSAERTGGSVSTLTIQRTQQEDSAVYLCASSLVTGGATDTQYFGPGTRLTVL.

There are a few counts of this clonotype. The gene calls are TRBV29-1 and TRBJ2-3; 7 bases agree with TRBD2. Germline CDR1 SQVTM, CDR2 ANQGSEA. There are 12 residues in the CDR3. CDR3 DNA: TGCGGCACCGCGGGAGATCCCGATACGCAGTATTTT. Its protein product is CGTAGDPDTQYF.

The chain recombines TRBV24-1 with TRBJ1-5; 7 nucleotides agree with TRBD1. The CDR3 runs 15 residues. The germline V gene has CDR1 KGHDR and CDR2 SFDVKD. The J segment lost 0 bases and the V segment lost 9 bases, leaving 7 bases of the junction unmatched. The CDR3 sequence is CATSSGQYSNQPQHF. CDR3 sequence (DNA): TGTGCCACCTCCTCGGGACAGTATAGCAATCAGCCCCAGCATTTT.

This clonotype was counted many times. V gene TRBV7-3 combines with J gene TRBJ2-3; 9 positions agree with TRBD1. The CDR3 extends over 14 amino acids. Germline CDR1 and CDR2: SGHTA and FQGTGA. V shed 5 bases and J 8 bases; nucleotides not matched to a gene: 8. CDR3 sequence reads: CASSPTGGAGTQYF. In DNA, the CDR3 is TGTGCCAGCAGCCCTACAGGGGGCGCGGGTACGCAGTATTTT.

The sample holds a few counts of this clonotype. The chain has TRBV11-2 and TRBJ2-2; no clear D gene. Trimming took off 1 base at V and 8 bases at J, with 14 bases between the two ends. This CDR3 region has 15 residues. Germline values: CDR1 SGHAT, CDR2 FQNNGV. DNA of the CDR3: TGTGCCAGCAGCTTAGCCCCCGCATTGGGAGGGGAGCTGTTTTTT. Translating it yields CASSLAPALGGELFF.

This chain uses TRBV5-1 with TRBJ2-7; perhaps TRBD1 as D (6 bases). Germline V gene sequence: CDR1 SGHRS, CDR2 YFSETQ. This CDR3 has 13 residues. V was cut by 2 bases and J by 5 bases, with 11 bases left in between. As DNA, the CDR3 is TGCGCCAGCAGCTTTCTACAGGGAAACGAGCAGTACTTC. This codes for CASSFLQGNEQYF.

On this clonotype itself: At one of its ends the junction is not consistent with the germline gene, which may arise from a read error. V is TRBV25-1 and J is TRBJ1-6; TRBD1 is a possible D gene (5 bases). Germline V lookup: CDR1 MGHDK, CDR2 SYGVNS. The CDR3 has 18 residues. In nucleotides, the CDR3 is TGTACCAGCAGTGAATGGGACTCCTTGAGCTCCTATAATTCACCCCTCCACTTT. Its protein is CTSSEWDSLSSYNSPLHF.

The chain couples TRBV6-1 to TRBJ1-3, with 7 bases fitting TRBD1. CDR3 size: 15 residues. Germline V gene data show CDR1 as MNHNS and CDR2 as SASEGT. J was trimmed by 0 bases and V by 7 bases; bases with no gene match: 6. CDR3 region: CASTTGDSSGNTIYF. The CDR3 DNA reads TGTGCCAGCACTACAGGGGACAGCTCTGGAAACACCATATATTTT.

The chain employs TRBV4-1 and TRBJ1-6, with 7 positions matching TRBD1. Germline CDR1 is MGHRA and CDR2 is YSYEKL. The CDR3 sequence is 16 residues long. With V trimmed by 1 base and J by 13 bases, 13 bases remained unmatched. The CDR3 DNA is TGCGCCAGCAGCCAAGGAACAGGGGCGCCTATACCGCCCCTCCACTTT. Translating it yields CASSQGTGAPIPPLHF.

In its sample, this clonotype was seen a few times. This chain's CDR3 is CASRLAGGPADTQYF. CDR3 sequence (DNA): TGTGCCAGCAGACTAGCGGGAGGGCCCGCAGATACGCAGTATTTT. The V and J genes are TRBV11-2 and TRBJ2-3, with 13 positions matching TRBD2. The CDR3 spans 15 residues. V was clipped by 6 bases and J by 4 bases; unmatched bases: 4. Germline CDR1 is SGHAT and CDR2 is FQNNGV. Combining the CDR3 with reference TRBV11-2 and TRBJ2-3 gives the whole variable domain EAGVAQSPRYKIIEKRQSVAFWCNPISGHATLYWYQQILGQGPKLLIQFQNNGVVDDSQLPKDRFSAERLKGVDSTLKIQPAKLEDSAVYLCASRLAGGPADTQYFGPGTRLTVL.

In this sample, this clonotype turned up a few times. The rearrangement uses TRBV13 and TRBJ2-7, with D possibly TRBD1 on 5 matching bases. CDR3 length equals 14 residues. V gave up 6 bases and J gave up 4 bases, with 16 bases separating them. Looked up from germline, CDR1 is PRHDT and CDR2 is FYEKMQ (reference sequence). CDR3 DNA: TGTGCCAGCAGTAAGGGGATTGGGCCGTACGAGCAGTACTTC. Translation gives CASSKGIGPYEQYF.